The 22 T cell receptor beta chains in this list originate from one sample, sequenced in a study of blood T cell repertoires in COVID-19 (dated by TCRdb to the early 2020s). Libraries were constructed by the immunoSEQ multiplex PCR assay. Here the immuneACCESS table is served through TCRdb, limited to in-frame sequences with V and J called. Missing clones are a known gap in these copies; in checked studies unresolved V genes cover under half, and the rest lacks a known reason. This sample has some 250,000 clones in its table, and roughly 86% of those were observed once. The top ten hold about 2.9% of the sample. Sequencing input: peripheral blood. All receptors come from a woman aged 25 to 45 who had recovered from COVID-19.

This clone was seen only once. The V call is TRBV7-9, the J call TRBJ1-1; D call uncertain. This CDR3 has 13 residues. Germline V gene data show CDR1 as SEHNR and CDR2 as FQNEAQ (reference sequence). The V end was cut by 0 bases, the J end by 5 bases, with 7 bases between. The CDR3 DNA reads TGTGCCAGCAGCTTAGCGGTCGGGACTGAAGCTTTCTTT. Its protein product is CASSLAVGTEAFF.

The chain recombines TRBV6-6 with TRBJ1-2, with D possibly TRBD1 on 5 matching bases. From germline, CDR1 is MNHNY and CDR2 SVGAGI (reference sequence). Trimming stripped 0 bases from V and 13 bases from J, with 12 bases between. The CDR3 is 12 residues long. CDR3 in DNA: TGTGCCAGCAGTTACTCAGACAGTCCTGGCACCTTC. Amino acid sequence: CASSYSDSPGTF.

The chain employs TRBV6-6 and TRBJ1-2, with TRBD1 identical over 7 bases. V lost 5 bases and J lost 4; bases outside the gene matches: 16. Germline values: CDR1 MNHNY, CDR2 SVGAGI (reference sequence). The CDR3 totals 17 residues. Here the CDR3 reads CASSHNRDTGALYGYTF. The CDR3 DNA is TGTGCCAGCAGTCATAACCGAGACACAGGGGCCCTCTATGGCTACACCTTC.

The chain combines TRBV5-1 with TRBJ1-4, with 7 bases aligning to TRBD1. Germline CDR1 reads SGHRS; CDR2 reads YFSETQ. V lost 4 bases and J lost 0; bases outside the gene matches: 6. The CDR3 runs 16 residues. The CDR3 DNA reads TGCGCCAGCAGCCCGGGACAGCTTTCAACTAATGAAAAACTGTTTTTT. Its translation: CASSPGQLSTNEKLFF.

V is TRBV19 and J is TRBJ2-2; 9 bases map to TRBD1. Germline V gene data show CDR1 as LNHDA and CDR2 as SQIVND (reference sequence). The CDR3 loop spans 16 amino acids. The V gene end was trimmed by 3 bases and the J gene end by 6 bases; junction bases not matched to a gene: 8. The CDR3 coding sequence is TGTGCCAGTAGTATTCGGGGGACAGGGTACCCCGGGGAGCTGTTTTTT. This encodes CASSIRGTGYPGELFF.

This chain connects TRBV5-1 to TRBJ2-2; D is possibly TRBD1 (5 bases). Per germline, CDR1 SGHRS and CDR2 YFSETQ. The CDR3 totals 16 residues. V lost 1 base, J lost 0 bases, and 10 bases lay in between. In nucleotides, the CDR3 is TGCGCCAGCAGCTTGCCAGACAGTACGAACACCGGGGAGCTGTTTTTT. Translating gives CASSLPDSTNTGELFF.

The rearrangement joins TRBV19 to TRBJ1-5; TRBD1 aligns across 7 bases. This CDR3 is built from 14 residues. The V segment lost 6 bases and the J segment 5 bases; nucleotides outside the gene matches: 7. Per germline, CDR1 LNHDA and CDR2 SQIVND (reference sequence). DNA for the CDR3: TGTGCCAGTAGAAAGAGACAGGGAGATCAGCCCCAGCATTTT. Its protein product is CASRKRQGDQPQHF.

This clone showed up just a few times. This sequence joins TRBV6-4 and TRBJ1-6, with D hard to call. The CDR3 sequence is 15 residues long. Trimming pared 3 bases from V and 4 bases from J, leaving 10 bases between. Germline values: CDR1 MRHNA, CDR2 SNTAGT. Written as DNA, the CDR3 is TGTGCCAGCAGTGAATACGGGATGTATAATTCACCCCTCCACTTT. Protein: CASSEYGMYNSPLHF.

The rearrangement uses TRBV30 and TRBJ2-1; 11 bases are a match to TRBD2. CDR1 and CDR2 (germline): GTSNPN, SVGIG (reference sequence). Trimming took 4 bases from V and 8 from J; bases not matched to a gene: 16. The CDR3 has 17 residues. CDR3 DNA: TGTGCCTGGATCCCCCCAGTAAGTAGCGGGGGGGTCCATGAGCAGTTCTTC. This encodes CAWIPPVSSGGVHEQFF.

The CDR3 is CASTTNSGNTIYF. CDR3 nucleotide sequence: TGTGCCAGCACAACTAATTCAGGAAACACCATATATTTT. The chain couples TRBV12-3 or TRBV12-4 to TRBJ1-3; no clear D. The CDR3 is 13 amino acids. The V end was cut by 7 bases, the J end by 4 bases, with 11 bases between.

This chain joins TRBV25-1 and TRBJ2-7, with D tentatively TRBD2 (5 bases). The germline V and J ends were trimmed by 1 base and 5 bases, with 12 bases remaining between them. In germline, CDR1 is MGHDK, CDR2 SYGVNS. The CDR3 loop spans 14 amino acids. The CDR3 DNA sequence: TGTGCCAGCAGTGAATTGAGGGTTTCCCACGAGCAGTACTTC. Residues: CASSELRVSHEQYF.

This clone was detected only once. This chain connects TRBV6-6 to TRBJ2-7; D unresolved. The CDR3 sequence is 13 residues long. V lost 7 bases to trimming and J lost 3 bases, with 13 bases between them. Germline V gene sequence: CDR1 MNHNY, CDR2 SVGAGI (reference sequence). CDR3 sequence: CASTISGNYEQYF. The CDR3 coding sequence is TGTGCCAGCACCATCTCAGGCAACTACGAGCAGTACTTC.

This rearrangement joins TRBV7-2 to TRBJ2-2; 7 nucleotides match TRBD1. Trimming at V came to 5 bases and at J to 5 bases, leaving 11 bases not matched to a gene. The CDR3 consists of 16 residues. CDR1 and CDR2 (germline): SGHTA, FQGNSA. The CDR3 loop is CASSILWAGGTGELFF. The CDR3 nucleotides are TGTGCCAGCAGCATCCTCTGGGCAGGGGGAACCGGGGAGCTGTTTTTT.

This clone showed up just once. The V gene is TRBV7-3, the J gene TRBJ2-1; 8 nucleotides match TRBD2. The V gene end was trimmed by 4 bases and the J gene end by 4 bases; junction bases not matched to a gene: 0. Per germline, CDR1 SGHTA and CDR2 FQGTGA. This CDR3 spans 13 amino acids. CDR3 in DNA: TGTGCCAGCAGCTCGGGGGGGTACAATGAGCAGTTCTTC. Amino acid sequence: CASSSGGYNEQFF.

CDR3 sequence: CASHPRGTGELFF. The CDR3 nucleotides are TGTGCCAGTCATCCGCGGGGCACCGGGGAGCTGTTTTTT. The chain is built from TRBV2 and TRBJ2-2, with a tentative D call TRBD2 (6 bases). CDR3 size: 13 residues. With 9 bases removed from V and 4 bases from J, the gap between germline ends came to 12 bases. Germline CDR1 is SNHLY and CDR2 is FYNNEI.

The chain couples TRBV27 to TRBJ1-5; the D gene is possibly TRBD1 (5 bases). CDR3 size: 14 residues. Looked up from germline, CDR1 is MNHEY and CDR2 is SMNVEV (reference sequence). Trimming took off 6 bases at V and 9 bases at J, with 18 bases between the two ends. CDR3 DNA sequence: TGTGCCAGCAGGAAAACAGGAGAAGGGGCGCCCCAGCATTTT. The encoded protein is CASRKTGEGAPQHF.

The rearrangement joins TRBV19 to TRBJ1-2; D is possibly TRBD1 (5 bases). V was trimmed by 5 bases and J by 8 bases, leaving 24 bases between them. CDR1 and CDR2 (germline): LNHDA, SQIVND (reference sequence). There are 16 residues in the CDR3. The CDR3 region is CASSSQGGGLGGGYTF. CDR3 bases: TGTGCCAGTAGTTCCCAGGGTGGCGGCCTGGGAGGAGGCTACACCTTC.

V is TRBV5-1 and J is TRBJ2-7, with 8 bases identical to TRBD2. The CDR3 is 14 residues long. Trimming cost V 0 bases and J 6 bases; bases outside gene matches: 5. CDR1 and CDR2 (germline): SGHRS, YFSETQ. CDR3 loop: CASSLERLAGEQYF. In nucleotides, the CDR3 is TGCGCCAGCAGCTTGGAGCGGCTAGCGGGCGAGCAGTACTTC. Supplemented by reference TRBV5-1 and TRBJ2-7, the full variable domain reads KAGVTQTPRYLIKTRGQQVTLSCSPISGHRSVSWYQQTPGQGLQFLFEYFSETQRNKGNFPGRFSGRQFSNSRSEMNVSTLELGDSALYLCASSLERLAGEQYFGPGTRLTVT.

The chain joins TRBV5-6 to TRBJ2-5; D uncertain. Germline V gene sequence: CDR1 SGHDT, CDR2 YYEEEE. V was pared by 1 base and J by 7 bases, with 8 bases between. This CDR3 has 12 amino acids. In DNA form, the CDR3 reads TGTGCCAGCAGCTTGAATGAGCCGACCCAGTACTTC. Its translation: CASSLNEPTQYF.

The chain combines TRBV3-1 (or the pseudogene TRBV3-2) with TRBJ2-3; TRBD2 matches 10 bases. Germline assignment: CDR1 LGHDT and CDR2 YNNKEL (reference sequence). This CDR3 spans 16 amino acids. V lost 1 base, J lost 5 bases, and 6 bases stayed unmatched. As DNA, the CDR3 is TGTGCCAGCAGCCAAGTTACTAGCGGGGAGGAAGATACGCAGTATTTT. It specifies CASSQVTSGEEDTQYF.

The table lists this clone with many counts. CDR3 sequence (DNA): TGTGCCAGCAGTGATGGGGGGGTCCAGTACTTC. Translation gives CASSDGGVQYF. V gene TRBV2 combines with J gene TRBJ2-5; 7 bases line up with TRBD2. CDR3 length equals 11 residues. The V gene end was trimmed by 3 bases and the J gene end by 10 bases; junction bases not matched to a gene: 2. Germline V gene sequence: CDR1 SNHLY, CDR2 FYNNEI.

The V gene is TRBV5-1, the J gene TRBJ1-2, with D maybe TRBD1 (5 bases). Trimming pared 0 bases from V and 1 base from J, leaving 10 bases between. CDR3 size: 15 residues. Per germline, CDR1 SGHRS and CDR2 YFSETQ. The CDR3 nucleotides read TGCGCCAGCAGCTTGGGTACAGGAGATAACTATGGCTACACCTTC. Amino acids: CASSLGTGDNYGYTF.